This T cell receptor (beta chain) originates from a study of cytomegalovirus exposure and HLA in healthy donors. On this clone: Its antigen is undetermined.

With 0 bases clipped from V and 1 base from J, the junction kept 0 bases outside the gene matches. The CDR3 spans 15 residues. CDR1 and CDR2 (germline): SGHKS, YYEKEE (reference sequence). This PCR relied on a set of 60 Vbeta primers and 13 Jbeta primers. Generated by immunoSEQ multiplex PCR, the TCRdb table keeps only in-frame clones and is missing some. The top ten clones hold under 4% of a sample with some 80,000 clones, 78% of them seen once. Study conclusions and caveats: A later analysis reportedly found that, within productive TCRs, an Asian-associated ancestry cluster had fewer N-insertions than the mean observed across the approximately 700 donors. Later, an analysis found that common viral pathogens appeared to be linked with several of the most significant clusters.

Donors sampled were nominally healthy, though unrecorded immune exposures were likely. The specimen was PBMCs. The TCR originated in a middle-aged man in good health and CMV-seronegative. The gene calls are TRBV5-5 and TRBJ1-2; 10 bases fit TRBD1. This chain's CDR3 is CASSLGTGGNYGYTF. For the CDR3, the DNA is TGTGCCAGCAGCTTGGGGACAGGGGGTAACTATGGCTACACCTTC.